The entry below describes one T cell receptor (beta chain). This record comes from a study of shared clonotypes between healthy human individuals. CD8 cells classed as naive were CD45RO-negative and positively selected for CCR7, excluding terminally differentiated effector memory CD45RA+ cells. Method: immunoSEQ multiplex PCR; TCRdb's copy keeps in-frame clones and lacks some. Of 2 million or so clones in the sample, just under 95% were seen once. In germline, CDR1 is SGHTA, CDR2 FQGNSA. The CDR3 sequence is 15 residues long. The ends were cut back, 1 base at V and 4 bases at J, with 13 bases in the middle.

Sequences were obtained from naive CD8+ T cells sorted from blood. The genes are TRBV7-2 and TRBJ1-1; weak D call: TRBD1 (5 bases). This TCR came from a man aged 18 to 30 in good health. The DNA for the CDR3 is TGTGCCAGCAGCTTAGGGGTTTTGGGGGGCACTGAAGCTTTCTTT. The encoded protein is CASSLGVLGGTEAFF.